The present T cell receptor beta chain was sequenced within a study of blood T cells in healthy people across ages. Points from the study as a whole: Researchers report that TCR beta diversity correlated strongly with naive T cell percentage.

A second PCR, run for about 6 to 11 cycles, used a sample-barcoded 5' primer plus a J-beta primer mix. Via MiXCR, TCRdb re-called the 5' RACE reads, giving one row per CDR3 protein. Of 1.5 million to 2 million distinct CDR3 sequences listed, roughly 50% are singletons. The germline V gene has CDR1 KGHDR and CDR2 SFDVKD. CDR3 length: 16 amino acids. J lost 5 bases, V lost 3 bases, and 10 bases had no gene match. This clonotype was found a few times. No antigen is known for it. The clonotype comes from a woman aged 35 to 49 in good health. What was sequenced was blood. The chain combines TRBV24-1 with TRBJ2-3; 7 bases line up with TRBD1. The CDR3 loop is CATSDLGQTHGDTQYF. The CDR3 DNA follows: TGTGCCACCAGTGATCTGGGACAGACCCACGGAGATACGCAGTATTTT.